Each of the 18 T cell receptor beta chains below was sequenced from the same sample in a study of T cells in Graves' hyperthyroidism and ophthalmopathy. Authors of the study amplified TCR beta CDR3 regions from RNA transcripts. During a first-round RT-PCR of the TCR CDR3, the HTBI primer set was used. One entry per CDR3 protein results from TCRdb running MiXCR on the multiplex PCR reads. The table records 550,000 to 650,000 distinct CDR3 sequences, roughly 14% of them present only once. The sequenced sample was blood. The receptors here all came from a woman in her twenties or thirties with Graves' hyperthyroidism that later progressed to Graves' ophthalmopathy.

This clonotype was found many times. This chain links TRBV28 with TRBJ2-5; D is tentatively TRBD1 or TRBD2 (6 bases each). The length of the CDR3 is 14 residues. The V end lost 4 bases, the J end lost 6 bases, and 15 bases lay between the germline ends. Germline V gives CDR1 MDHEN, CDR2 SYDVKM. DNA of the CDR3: TGTGCCAGCAGTTCGACTGGGGGGCCTAAGACCCAGTACTTC. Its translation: CASSSTGGPKTQYF.

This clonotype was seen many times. The CDR3 protein is CASRLDRDMNTEAFF. In DNA, the CDR3 is TGTGCCAGCAGACTCGACAGAGACATGAACACTGAAGCTTTCTTT. This rearrangement joins TRBV6-2 or TRBV6-3 to TRBJ1-1; a weak D match, TRBD1 (5 bases). Trimming took off 6 bases at V and 0 bases at J, with 14 bases between the two ends. This CDR3 has 15 residues. Per germline, CDR1 MNHEY and CDR2 SVGEGT.

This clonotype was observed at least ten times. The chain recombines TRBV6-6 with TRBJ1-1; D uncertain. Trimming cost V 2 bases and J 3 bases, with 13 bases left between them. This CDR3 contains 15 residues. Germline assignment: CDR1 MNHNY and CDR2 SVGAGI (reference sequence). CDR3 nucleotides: TGTGCCAGCAGTTACCCCCAAGAGGAGTACACTGAAGCTTTCTTT. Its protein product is CASSYPQEEYTEAFF.

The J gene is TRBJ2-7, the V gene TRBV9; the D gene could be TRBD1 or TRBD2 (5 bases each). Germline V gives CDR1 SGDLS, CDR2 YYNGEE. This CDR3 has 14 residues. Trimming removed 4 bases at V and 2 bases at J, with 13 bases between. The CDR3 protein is CASSPSLGAYEQYF. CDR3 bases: TGTGCCAGCAGCCCCTCGTTGGGGGCCTACGAGCAGTACTTC. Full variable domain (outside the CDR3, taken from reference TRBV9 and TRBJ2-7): DSGVTQTPKHLITATGQRVTLRCSPRSGDLSVYWYQQSLDQGLQFLIQYYNGEERAKGNILERFSAQQFPDLHSELNLSSLELGDSALYFCASSPSLGAYEQYFGPGTRLTVT.

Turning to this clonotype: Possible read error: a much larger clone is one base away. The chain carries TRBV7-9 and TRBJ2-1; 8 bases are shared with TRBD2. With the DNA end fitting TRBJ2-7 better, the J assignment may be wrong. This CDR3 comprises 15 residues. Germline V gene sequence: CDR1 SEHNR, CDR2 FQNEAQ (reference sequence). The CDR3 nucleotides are TGTGCCAGCAGCCACGGCGGGCGGGAGGACAATGAGCAGTACTTC. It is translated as CASSHGGREDNEQYF.

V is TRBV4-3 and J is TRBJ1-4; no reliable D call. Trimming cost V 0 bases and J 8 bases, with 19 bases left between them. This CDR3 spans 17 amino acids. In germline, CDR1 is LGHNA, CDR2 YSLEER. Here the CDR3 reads CASSQDLSAGEGEKLFF. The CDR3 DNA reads TGCGCCAGCAGCCAAGATCTCAGCGCCGGGGAAGGCGAAAAACTGTTTTTT.

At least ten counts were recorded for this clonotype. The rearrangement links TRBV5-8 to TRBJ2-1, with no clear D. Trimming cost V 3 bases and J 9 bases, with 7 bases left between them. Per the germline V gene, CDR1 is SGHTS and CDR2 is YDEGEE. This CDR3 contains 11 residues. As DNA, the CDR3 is TGTGCCAGCAGCTCCCAGATTGAGCAGTTCTTC. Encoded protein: CASSSQIEQFF.

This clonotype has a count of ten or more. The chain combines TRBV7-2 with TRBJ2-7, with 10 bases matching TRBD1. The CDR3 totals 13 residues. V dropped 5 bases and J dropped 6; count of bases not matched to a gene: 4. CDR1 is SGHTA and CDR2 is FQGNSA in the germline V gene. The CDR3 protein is CASSTWTGGEQYF. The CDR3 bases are TGTGCCAGCAGCACCTGGACAGGGGGCGAGCAGTACTTC. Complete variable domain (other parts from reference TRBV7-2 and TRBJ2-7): GAGVSQSPSNKVTEKGKDVELRCDPISGHTALYWYRQSLGQGLEFLIYFQGNSAPDKSGLPSDRFSAERTGGSVSTLTIQRTQQEDSAVYLCASSTWTGGEQYFGPGTRLTVT.

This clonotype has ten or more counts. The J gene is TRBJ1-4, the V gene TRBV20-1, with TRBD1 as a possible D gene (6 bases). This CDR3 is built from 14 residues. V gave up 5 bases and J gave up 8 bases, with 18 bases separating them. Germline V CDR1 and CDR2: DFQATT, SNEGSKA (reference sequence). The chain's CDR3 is CSAYWGQGGEKLFF. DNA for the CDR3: TGCAGTGCTTACTGGGGGCAGGGCGGAGAAAAACTGTTTTTT.

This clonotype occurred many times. The CDR3 coding sequence is TGCGCCAGCAGCTTTGAAGGGGTCGCCGGGGAGCTGTTTTTT. Translation gives CASSFEGVAGELFF. This chain links TRBV5-1 with TRBJ2-2, with D maybe TRBD1 (5 bases). The CDR3 length is 14 residues. Trimming removed 2 bases at V and 6 bases at J, with 11 bases between. Germline V gives CDR1 SGHRS, CDR2 YFSETQ.

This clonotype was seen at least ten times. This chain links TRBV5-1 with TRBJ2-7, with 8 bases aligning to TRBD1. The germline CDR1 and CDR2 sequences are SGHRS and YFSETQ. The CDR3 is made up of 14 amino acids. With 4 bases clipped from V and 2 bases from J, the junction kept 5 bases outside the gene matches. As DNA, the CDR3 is TGCGCCAGCAGCCTACAGGGGGAAACCTACGAGCAGTACTTC. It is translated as CASSLQGETYEQYF.

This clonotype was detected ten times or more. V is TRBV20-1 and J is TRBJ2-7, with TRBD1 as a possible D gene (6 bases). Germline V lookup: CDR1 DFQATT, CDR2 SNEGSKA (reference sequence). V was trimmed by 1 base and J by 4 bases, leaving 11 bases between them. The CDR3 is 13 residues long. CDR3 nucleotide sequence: TGCAGTGCTAGAGCCAGGGGAGAGTACGAGCAGTACTTC. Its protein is CSARARGEYEQYF.

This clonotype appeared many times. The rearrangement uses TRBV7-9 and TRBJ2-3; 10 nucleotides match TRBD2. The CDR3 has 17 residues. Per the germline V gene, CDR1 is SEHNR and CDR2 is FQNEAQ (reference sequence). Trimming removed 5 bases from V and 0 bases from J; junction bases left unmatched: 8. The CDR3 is CASSQSVTSGSTDTQYF. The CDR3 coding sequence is TGTGCCAGCAGCCAAAGCGTGACTAGCGGGAGCACAGATACGCAGTATTTT.

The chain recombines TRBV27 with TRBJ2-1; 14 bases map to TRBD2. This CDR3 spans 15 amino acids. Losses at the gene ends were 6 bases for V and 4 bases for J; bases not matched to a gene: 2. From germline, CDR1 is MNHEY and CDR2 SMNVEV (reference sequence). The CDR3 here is CASRRLAGGYNEQFF. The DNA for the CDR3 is TGTGCCAGCAGACGACTAGCGGGAGGGTACAATGAGCAGTTCTTC.

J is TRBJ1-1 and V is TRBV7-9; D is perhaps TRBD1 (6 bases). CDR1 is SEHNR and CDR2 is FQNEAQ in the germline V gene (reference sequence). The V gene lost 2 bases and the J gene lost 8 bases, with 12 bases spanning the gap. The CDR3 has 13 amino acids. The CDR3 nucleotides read TGTGCCAGCAGCTTAAAGGACAGTTACGAAGCTTTCTTT. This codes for CASSLKDSYEAFF.

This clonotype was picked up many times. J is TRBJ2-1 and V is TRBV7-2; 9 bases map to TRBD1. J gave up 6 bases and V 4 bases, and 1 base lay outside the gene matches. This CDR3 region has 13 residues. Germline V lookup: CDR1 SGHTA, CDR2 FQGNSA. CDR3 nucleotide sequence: TGTGCCAGCAGCTCGGGACAGGGCAATGAGCAGTTCTTC. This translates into CASSSGQGNEQFF.

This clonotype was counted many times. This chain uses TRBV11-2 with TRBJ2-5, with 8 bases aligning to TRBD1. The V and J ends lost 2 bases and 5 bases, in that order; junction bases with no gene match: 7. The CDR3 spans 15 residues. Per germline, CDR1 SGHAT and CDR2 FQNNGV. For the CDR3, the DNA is TGTGCCAGCAGCTTATTAGGACAGGGAAGGGAGACCCAGTACTTC. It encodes CASSLLGQGRETQYF.

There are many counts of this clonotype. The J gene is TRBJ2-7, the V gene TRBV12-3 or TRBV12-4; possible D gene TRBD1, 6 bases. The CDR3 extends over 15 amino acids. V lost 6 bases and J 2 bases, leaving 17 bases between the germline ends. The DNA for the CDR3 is TGTGCCAGCAGGGATTGGACAGTCGCCGCCTACGAGCAGTACTTC. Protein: CASRDWTVAAYEQYF.